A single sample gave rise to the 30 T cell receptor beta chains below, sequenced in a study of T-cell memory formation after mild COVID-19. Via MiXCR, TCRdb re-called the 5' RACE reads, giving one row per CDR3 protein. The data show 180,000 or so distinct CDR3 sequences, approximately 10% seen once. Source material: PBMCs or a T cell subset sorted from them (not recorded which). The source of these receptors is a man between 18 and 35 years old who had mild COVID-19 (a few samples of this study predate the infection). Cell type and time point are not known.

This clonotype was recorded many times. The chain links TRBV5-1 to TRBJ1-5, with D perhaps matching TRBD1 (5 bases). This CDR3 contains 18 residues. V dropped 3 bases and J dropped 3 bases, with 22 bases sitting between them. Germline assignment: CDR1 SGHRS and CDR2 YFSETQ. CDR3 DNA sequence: TGCGCCAGCAGCTGGGCCGCGTGGGGGGAGTATCCCAATCAGCCCCAGCATTTT. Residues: CASSWAAWGEYPNQPQHF.

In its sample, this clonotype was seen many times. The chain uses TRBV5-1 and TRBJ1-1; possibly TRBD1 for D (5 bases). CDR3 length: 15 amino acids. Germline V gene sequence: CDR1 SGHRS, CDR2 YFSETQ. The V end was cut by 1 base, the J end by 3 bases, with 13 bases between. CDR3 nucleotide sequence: TGCGCCAGCAGCTTGTCTTACGGGGCGGACACTGAAGCTTTCTTT. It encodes CASSLSYGADTEAFF.

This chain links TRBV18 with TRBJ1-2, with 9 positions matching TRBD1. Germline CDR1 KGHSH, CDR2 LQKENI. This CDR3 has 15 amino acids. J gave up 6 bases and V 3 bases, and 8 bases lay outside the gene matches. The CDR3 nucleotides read TGTGCCAGCTCACCGACCAATGACAGGGGGAATGGCTACACCTTC. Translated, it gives CASSPTNDRGNGYTF.

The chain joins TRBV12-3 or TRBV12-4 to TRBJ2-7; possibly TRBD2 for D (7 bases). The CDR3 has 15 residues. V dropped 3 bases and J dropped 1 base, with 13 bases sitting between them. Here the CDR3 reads CASSLGRGLSYEQYV. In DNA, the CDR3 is TGTGCCAGCAGTTTGGGGCGGGGGCTGTCCTACGAGCAGTACGTC.

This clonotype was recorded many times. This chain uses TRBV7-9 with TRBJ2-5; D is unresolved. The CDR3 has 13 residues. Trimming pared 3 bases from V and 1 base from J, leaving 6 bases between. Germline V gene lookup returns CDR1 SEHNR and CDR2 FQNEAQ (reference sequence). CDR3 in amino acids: CASSFNPQETQYF. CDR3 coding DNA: TGTGCCAGCAGCTTTAATCCCCAAGAGACCCAGTACTTC.

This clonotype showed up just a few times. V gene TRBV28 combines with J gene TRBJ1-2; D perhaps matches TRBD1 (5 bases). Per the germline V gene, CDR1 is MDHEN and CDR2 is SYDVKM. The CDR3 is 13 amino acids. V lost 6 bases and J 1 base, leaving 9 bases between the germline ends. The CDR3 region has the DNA TGTGCCAGCAGACAGACAGTTAACTATGGCTACACCTTC. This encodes CASRQTVNYGYTF.

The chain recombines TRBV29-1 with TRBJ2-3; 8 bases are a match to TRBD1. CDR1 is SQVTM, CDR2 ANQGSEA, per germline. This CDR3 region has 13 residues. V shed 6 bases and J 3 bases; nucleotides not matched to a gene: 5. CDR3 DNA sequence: TGCAGCGTACGGAACAGGGGGACAGATACGCAGTATTTT. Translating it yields CSVRNRGTDTQYF.

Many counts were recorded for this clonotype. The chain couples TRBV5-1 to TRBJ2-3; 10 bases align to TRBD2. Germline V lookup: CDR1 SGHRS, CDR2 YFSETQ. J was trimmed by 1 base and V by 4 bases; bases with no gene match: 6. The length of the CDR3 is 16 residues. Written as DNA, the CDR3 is TGCGCCAGCAGCCCCTCAACTAGCGGGGGCACAGATACGCAGTATTTT. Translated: CASSPSTSGGTDTQYF.

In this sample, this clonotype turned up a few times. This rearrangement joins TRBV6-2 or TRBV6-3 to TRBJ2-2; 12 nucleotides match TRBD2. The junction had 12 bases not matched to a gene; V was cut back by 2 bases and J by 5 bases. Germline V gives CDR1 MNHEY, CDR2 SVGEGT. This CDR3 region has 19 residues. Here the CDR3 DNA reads TGTGCCAGCAGTTACCACTTCGGACTAGCGGGGCTTCGGACCGGGGAGCTGTTTTTT. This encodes CASSYHFGLAGLRTGELFF.

CDR3: CASSPAEGRRDTQYF. The CDR3 DNA is TGTGCCAGCAGCCCGGCCGAGGGGCGGAGAGATACGCAGTATTTT. V usage is TRBV7-2 and J usage is TRBJ2-3, with D perhaps given as TRBD1 or TRBD2 (5 bases each). The CDR3 totals 15 residues. Trimming shortened V by 5 bases and J by 5 bases, and 17 bases separated the two germline ends. CDR1 SGHTA and CDR2 FQGNSA come from the germline V gene.

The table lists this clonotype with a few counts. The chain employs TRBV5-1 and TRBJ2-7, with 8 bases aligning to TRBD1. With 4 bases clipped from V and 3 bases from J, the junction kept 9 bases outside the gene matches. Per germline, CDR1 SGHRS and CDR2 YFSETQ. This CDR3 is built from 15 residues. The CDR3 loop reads CASSPGTGDNYEQYV. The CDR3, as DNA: TGCGCCAGCAGCCCCGGGACAGGAGATAACTACGAGCAGTACGTC.

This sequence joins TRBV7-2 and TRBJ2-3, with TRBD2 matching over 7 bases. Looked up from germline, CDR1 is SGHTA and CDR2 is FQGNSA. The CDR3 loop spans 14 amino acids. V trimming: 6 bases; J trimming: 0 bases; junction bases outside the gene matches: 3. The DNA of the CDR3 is TGTGCCAGCAGGATCGGGGGGAGCACAGATACGCAGTATTTT. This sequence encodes CASRIGGSTDTQYF.

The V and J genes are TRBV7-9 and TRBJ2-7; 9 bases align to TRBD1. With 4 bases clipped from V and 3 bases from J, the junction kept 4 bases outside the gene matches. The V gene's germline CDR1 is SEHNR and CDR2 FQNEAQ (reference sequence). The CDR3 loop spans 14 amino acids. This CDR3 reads CASSSQGAGYEQYF. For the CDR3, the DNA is TGTGCCAGCAGCTCACAGGGGGCCGGCTACGAGCAGTACTTC.

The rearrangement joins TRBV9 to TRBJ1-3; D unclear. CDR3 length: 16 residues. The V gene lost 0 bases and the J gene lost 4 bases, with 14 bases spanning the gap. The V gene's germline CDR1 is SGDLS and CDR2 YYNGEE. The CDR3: CASSVGPDAQGNTIYF. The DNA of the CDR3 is TGTGCCAGCAGCGTAGGGCCAGACGCACAGGGAAACACCATATATTTT.

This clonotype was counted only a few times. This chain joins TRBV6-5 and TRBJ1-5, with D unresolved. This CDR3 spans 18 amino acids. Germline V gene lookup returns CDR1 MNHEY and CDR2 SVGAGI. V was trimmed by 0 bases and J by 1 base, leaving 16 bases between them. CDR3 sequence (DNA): TGTGCCAGCAGTTACTCGATCCCAGGTTCGGACAGCAATCAGCCCCAGCATTTT. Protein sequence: CASSYSIPGSDSNQPQHF.

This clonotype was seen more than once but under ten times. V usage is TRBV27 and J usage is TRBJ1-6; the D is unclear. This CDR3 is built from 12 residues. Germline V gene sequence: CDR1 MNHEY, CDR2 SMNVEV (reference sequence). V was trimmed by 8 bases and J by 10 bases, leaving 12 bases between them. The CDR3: CASGRSSSPLHF. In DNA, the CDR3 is TGTGCCAGCGGGCGGAGTAGCTCACCCCTCCACTTT.

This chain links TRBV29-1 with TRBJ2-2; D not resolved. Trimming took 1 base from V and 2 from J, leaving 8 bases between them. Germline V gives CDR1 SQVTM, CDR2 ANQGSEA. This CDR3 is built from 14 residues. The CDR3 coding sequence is TGCAGCGTTGAAGCACAGTACAACACCGGGGAGCTGTTTTTT. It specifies CSVEAQYNTGELFF.

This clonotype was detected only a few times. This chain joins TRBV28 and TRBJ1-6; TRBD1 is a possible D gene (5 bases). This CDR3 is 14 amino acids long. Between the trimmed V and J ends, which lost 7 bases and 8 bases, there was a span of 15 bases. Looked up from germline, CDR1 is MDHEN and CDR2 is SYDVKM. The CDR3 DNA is TGTGCCAGCACCTCCTGGGGGGAGGATTCACCCCTCCACTTT. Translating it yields CASTSWGEDSPLHF.

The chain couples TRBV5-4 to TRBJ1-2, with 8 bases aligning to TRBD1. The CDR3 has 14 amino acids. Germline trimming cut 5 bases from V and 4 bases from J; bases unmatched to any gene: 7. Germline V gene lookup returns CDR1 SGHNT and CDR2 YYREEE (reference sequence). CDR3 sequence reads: CASSSGTGRYGYTF. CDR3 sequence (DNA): TGTGCCAGCAGTTCGGGGACAGGCCGCTATGGCTACACCTTC.

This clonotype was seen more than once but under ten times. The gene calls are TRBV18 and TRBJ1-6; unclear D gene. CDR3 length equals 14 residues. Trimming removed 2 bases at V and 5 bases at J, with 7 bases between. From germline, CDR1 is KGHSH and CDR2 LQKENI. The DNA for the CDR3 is TGTGCCAGCTCACCATCTCAGGATAATTCACCCCTCCACTTT. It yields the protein CASSPSQDNSPLHF.

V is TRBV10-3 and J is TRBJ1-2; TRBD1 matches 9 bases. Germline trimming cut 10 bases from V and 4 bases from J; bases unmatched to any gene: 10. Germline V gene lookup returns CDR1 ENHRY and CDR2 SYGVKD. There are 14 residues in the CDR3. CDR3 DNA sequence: TGTGCCACGGAGGGACAGGGAACTTTCTATGGCTACACCTTC. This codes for CATEGQGTFYGYTF.

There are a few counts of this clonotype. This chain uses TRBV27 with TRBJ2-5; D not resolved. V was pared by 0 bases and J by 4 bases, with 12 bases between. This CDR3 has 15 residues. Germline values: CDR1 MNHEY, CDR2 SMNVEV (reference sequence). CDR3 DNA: TGTGCCAGCAGTTTATCGCTGGCCTCGGGAGAGACCCAGTACTTC. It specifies CASSLSLASGETQYF.

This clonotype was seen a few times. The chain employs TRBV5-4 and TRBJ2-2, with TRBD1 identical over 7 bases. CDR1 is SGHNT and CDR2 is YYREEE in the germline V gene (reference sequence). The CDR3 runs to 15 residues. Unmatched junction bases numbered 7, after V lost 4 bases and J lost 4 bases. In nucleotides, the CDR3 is TGTGCCAGCAGCGTCGGACAGGCGGTCACCGGGGAGCTGTTTTTT. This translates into CASSVGQAVTGELFF.

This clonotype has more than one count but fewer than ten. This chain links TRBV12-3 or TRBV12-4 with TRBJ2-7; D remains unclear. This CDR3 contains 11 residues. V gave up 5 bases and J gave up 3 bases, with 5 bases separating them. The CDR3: CASSGLYEQYF. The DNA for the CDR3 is TGTGCCAGCAGTGGGCTCTACGAGCAGTACTTC.

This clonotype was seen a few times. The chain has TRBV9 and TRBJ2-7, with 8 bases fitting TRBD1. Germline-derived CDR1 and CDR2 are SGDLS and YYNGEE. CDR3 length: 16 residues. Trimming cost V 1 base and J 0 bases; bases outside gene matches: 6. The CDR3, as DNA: TGTGCCAGCAGCGTACTAACCACAGGGGGCTCCTACGAGCAGTACGTC. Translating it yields CASSVLTTGGSYEQYV.

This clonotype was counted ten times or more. The CDR3 here is CASSPRTGVSEQYV. The CDR3 DNA follows: TGTGCCAGCTCTCCTAGGACAGGGGTAAGCGAGCAGTACGTC. This chain joins TRBV18 and TRBJ2-7; 9 bases agree with TRBD1. J lost 6 bases, V lost 6 bases, and 9 bases had no gene match. CDR1 is KGHSH and CDR2 is LQKENI in the germline V gene. The CDR3 runs to 14 residues.

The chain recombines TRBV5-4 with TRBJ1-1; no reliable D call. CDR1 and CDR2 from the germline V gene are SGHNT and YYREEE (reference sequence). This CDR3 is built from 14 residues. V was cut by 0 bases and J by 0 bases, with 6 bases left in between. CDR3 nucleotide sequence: TGTGCCAGCAGCTTGGACAACATGAACACTGAAGCTTTCTTT. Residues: CASSLDNMNTEAFF.

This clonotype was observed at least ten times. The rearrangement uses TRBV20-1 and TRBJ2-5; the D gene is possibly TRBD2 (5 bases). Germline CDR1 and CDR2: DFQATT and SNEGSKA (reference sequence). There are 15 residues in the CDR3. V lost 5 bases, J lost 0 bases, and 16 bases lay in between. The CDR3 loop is CSAPRAGDYQETQYF. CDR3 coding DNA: TGCAGTGCTCCTCGGGCCGGGGATTACCAAGAGACCCAGTACTTC.

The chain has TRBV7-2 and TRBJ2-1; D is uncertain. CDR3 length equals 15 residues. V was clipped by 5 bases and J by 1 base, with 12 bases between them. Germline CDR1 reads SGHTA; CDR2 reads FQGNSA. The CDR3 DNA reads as TGTGCCAGCAGCCCCCTTCACAGATCCTACAATGAGCAGTTCTTC. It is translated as CASSPLHRSYNEQFF.

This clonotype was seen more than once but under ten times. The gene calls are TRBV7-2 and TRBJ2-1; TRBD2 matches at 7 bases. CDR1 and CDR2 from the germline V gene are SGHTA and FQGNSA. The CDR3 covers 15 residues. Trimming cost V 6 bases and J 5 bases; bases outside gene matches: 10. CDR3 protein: CASRIKGLPDNEQFF. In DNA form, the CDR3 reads TGTGCCAGCAGGATTAAGGGACTACCGGACAATGAGCAGTTCTTC.